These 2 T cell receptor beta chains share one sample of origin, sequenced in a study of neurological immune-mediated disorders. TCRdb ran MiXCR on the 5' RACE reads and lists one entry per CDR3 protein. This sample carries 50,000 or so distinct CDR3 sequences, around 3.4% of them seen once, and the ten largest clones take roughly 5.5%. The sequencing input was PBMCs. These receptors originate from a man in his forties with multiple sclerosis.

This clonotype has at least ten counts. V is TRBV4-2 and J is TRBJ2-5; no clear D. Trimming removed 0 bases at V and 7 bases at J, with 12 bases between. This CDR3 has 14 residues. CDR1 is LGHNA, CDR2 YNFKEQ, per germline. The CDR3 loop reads CASSQDGSLVTQYF. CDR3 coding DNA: TGTGCCAGCAGCCAAGACGGGTCCCTGGTGACCCAGTACTTC.

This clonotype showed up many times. This chain's CDR3 is CASSLVGPGTVSQPQHF. The CDR3 DNA reads as TGTGCCAGCAGCTTAGTCGGTCCTGGGACAGTCAGTCAGCCCCAGCATTTT. The V call is TRBV7-2, the J call TRBJ1-5; 7 bases are a match to TRBD1. CDR1 is SGHTA, CDR2 FQGNSA, per germline. V lost 1 base and J lost 6; bases outside the gene matches: 12. CDR3 length: 17 amino acids.